A single sample gave rise to the 28 T cell receptor beta chains below, sequenced in a study of blood T cell repertoires in COVID-19. Generated by immunoSEQ multiplex PCR, the TCRdb table keeps only in-frame clones and is missing some. This sample has about 65,000 clones, with around 79% found just once. Input material: peripheral blood. These receptors were collected from a human donor in a cohort sampled during active COVID-19.

This clone was counted a few times. This chain's CDR3 is CAISTRGGSNQPQHF. The CDR3 DNA is TGTGCCATCAGTACCCGCGGAGGCTCCAATCAGCCCCAGCATTTT. The rearrangement links TRBV10-3 to TRBJ1-5; D uncertain. The germline V gene has CDR1 ENHRY and CDR2 SYGVKD. The CDR3 has 15 amino acids. The V and J ends lost 5 bases and 3 bases respectively, with 14 bases between them.

This chain joins TRBV2 and TRBJ2-7; 8 bases map to TRBD2. The CDR3 is 16 residues long. Trimming cost V 1 base and J 2 bases; bases outside gene matches: 7. In germline, CDR1 is SNHLY, CDR2 FYNNEI. CDR3 sequence: CASSEGRSGATYEQYF. The CDR3 bases are TGTGCCAGCAGTGAAGGCCGTAGCGGGGCAACCTACGAGCAGTACTTC.

This chain links TRBV3-1 (or the pseudogene TRBV3-2) with TRBJ2-1, with a tentative D call TRBD1 (5 bases). Deletions cut 4 bases from V and 1 base from J, with 8 bases between. The V gene's germline CDR1 is LGHDT and CDR2 YNNKEL (reference sequence). The CDR3 length is 14 residues. The CDR3 loop is CASSRDSSYNEQFF. The CDR3 DNA reads as TGTGCCAGCAGCCGAGACAGTTCCTACAATGAGCAGTTCTTC.

The genes are TRBV12-5 and TRBJ1-3; D is unclear. Germline CDR1 reads LGHNT; CDR2 reads FRNRAP. The CDR3 runs 13 residues. With 4 bases removed from V and 0 bases from J, the gap between germline ends came to 4 bases. As DNA, the CDR3 is TGTGCTAGTGGTTCCCTCTCTGGAAACACCATATATTTT. Protein sequence: CASGSLSGNTIYF.

The chain couples TRBV4-3 to TRBJ1-2; TRBD1 matches at 7 bases. The V segment lost 1 base and the J segment 2 bases; nucleotides outside the gene matches: 7. This CDR3 contains 16 residues. Germline V gene data show CDR1 as LGHNA and CDR2 as YSLEER. CDR3 amino acids: CASSQATQGPNYGYTF. The CDR3, as DNA: TGCGCCAGCAGCCAAGCCACACAGGGGCCAAACTATGGCTACACCTTC.

This chain connects TRBV28 to TRBJ1-1, with 11 bases that match TRBD1. Per the germline V gene, CDR1 is MDHEN and CDR2 is SYDVKM. The CDR3 is 16 residues long. Trimming removed 5 bases from V and 11 bases from J; junction bases left unmatched: 16. The CDR3 coding sequence is TGTGCCAGCAGTCCGACCGGGACAGGGGGGGTTGTGACGGCTTTCTTT. Translated, it gives CASSPTGTGGVVTAFF.

The chain carries TRBV29-1 and TRBJ1-3; D is unclear. The CDR3 covers 16 residues. V was clipped by 1 base and J by 0 bases, with 13 bases between them. Per germline, CDR1 SQVTM and CDR2 ANQGSEA. CDR3 bases: TGCAGCGTTGAAGGGTCGGGGATTAGCTCTGGAAACACCATATATTTT. The encoded protein is CSVEGSGISSGNTIYF.

The chain has TRBV3-1 (or the pseudogene TRBV3-2) and TRBJ2-4; D possibly corresponds to TRBD1 (5 bases). The V and J ends lost 1 base and 8 bases respectively, with 9 bases between them. Germline V CDR1 and CDR2: LGHDT, YNNKEL (reference sequence). The CDR3 spans 13 residues. CDR3 DNA: TGTGCCAGCAGCCAAGGGACAAGTGACATTCAGTACTTC. Amino acids: CASSQGTSDIQYF.

This chain connects TRBV6-6 to TRBJ2-1; D perhaps matches TRBD2 (6 bases). The CDR3 is made up of 13 amino acids. With 2 bases removed from V and 7 bases from J, the gap between germline ends came to 9 bases. Per the germline V gene, CDR1 is MNHNY and CDR2 is SVGAGI (reference sequence). The CDR3 DNA follows: TGTGCCAGCAGTTACGAAGGGAGGAATGAGCAGTTCTTC. Protein product: CASSYEGRNEQFF.

The chain links TRBV10-2 to TRBJ2-1; TRBD2 matches at 14 bases. The CDR3 has 15 amino acids. V lost 4 bases, J lost 6 bases, and 2 bases stayed unmatched. The V gene's germline CDR1 is WSHSY and CDR2 SAAADI. The CDR3 region has the DNA TGCGCCAGCAGTGTGACTAGCGGGGGGGCCAATGAGCAGTTCTTC. It translates to CASSVTSGGANEQFF.

This chain links TRBV9 with TRBJ2-1, with D perhaps matching TRBD2 (6 bases). Per germline, CDR1 SGDLS and CDR2 YYNGEE. The CDR3 extends over 15 amino acids. Trimming left V 0 bases short and J 6 bases short, with 13 bases between. This chain's CDR3 is CASSVGGEPSNEQFF. CDR3 nucleotides: TGTGCCAGCAGCGTAGGGGGGGAGCCCTCCAATGAGCAGTTCTTC.

The V call is TRBV6-5, the J call TRBJ2-1; tentative D call: TRBD1 (6 bases). Germline lookup yields CDR1 MNHEY and CDR2 SVGAGI. The CDR3 extends over 14 amino acids. With 10 bases removed from V and 6 bases from J, the gap between germline ends came to 19 bases. Here the CDR3 reads CATRDNVGVNEQFF. The CDR3 nucleotides are TGTGCCACTCGGGACAACGTAGGGGTCAATGAGCAGTTCTTC.

This chain's CDR3 is CASLRDRGRGAFF. CDR3 coding DNA: TGTGCCAGCCTCCGGGACAGGGGCCGGGGGGCTTTCTTT. The chain carries TRBV2 and TRBJ1-1, with 10 nucleotides matching TRBD1. The CDR3 contains 13 residues. The ends lost 8 bases at V and 11 bases at J; junction bases unmatched: 11. Germline-derived CDR1 and CDR2 are SNHLY and FYNNEI.

This clone has a handful of counts. The chain employs TRBV9 and TRBJ2-5; 10 bases are shared with TRBD2. CDR1 SGDLS and CDR2 YYNGEE come from the germline V gene. This CDR3 has 15 amino acids. Trimming took 2 bases from V and 4 from J; bases not matched to a gene: 5. The CDR3 region has the DNA TGTGCCAGCAGCGTCACTAGCGGGGTAGGAGAGACCCAGTACTTC. Protein: CASSVTSGVGETQYF.

The V and J genes are TRBV4-1 and TRBJ2-7, with TRBD2 identical over 10 bases. The V and J ends lost 1 base and 0 bases, in that order; junction bases with no gene match: 6. This CDR3 has 17 amino acids. Germline V lookup: CDR1 MGHRA, CDR2 YSYEKL. The CDR3 DNA follows: TGCGCCAGCAGCCAAGGCGGGACTAGCGCTATCTCCTACGAGCAGTACTTC. As protein: CASSQGGTSAISYEQYF.

The chain joins TRBV2 to TRBJ2-2; no reliable D call. The CDR3 is made up of 12 amino acids. The germline V gene encodes CDR1 SNHLY and CDR2 FYNNEI. Trimming shortened V by 4 bases and J by 3 bases, and 3 bases separated the two germline ends. The CDR3: CASSAYTGELFF. The CDR3 DNA reads TGTGCCAGCAGTGCTTACACCGGGGAGCTGTTTTTT. The full variable domain, rest sourced from reference TRBV2 and TRBJ2-2, is EPEVTQTPSHQVTQMGQEVILRCVPISNHLYFYWYRQILGQKVEFLVSFYNNEISEKSEIFDDQFSVERPDGSNFTLKIRSTKLEDSAMYFCASSAYTGELFFGEGSRLTVL.

This CDR3 reads CSASRGGGRDYGYTF. CDR3 nucleotides: TGCAGTGCTAGTAGAGGCGGGGGACGAGACTATGGCTACACCTTC. The rearrangement uses TRBV20-1 and TRBJ1-2; a weak D match, TRBD1 (5 bases). This CDR3 is built from 15 residues. The germline V gene encodes CDR1 DFQATT and CDR2 SNEGSKA (reference sequence). V was clipped by 3 bases and J by 3 bases, with 17 bases between them.

The rearrangement uses TRBV7-2 and TRBJ2-7; weak D call: TRBD1 (5 bases). Germline-derived CDR1 and CDR2 are SGHTA and FQGNSA. Trimming left V 4 bases short and J 2 bases short, with 15 bases between. The CDR3 spans 15 residues. The CDR3, as DNA: TGTGCCAGCAGCTCACGGACAACGAGGCCCTACGAGCAGTACTTC. Translating it yields CASSSRTTRPYEQYF.

The gene calls are TRBV19 and TRBJ2-7; 7 bases line up with TRBD2. CDR3 length equals 15 residues. The V gene's germline CDR1 is LNHDA and CDR2 SQIVND (reference sequence). Unmatched junction bases numbered 6, after V lost 2 bases and J lost 2 bases. The chain's CDR3 is CASSITSGITYEQYF. CDR3 DNA sequence: TGTGCCAGTAGTATAACCAGCGGGATAACCTACGAGCAGTACTTC.

The chain carries TRBV11-2 and TRBJ2-7; 8 bases map to TRBD1. Germline CDR1 reads SGHAT; CDR2 reads FQNNGV. The CDR3 is 15 residues long. With V trimmed by 1 base and J by 7 bases, 9 bases remained unmatched. The CDR3 reads CASSLVDRGTGEQYF. The DNA of the CDR3 is TGTGCCAGCAGCTTAGTCGACAGGGGAACTGGGGAGCAGTACTTC.

The rearrangement uses TRBV20-1 and TRBJ1-2; TRBD1 might be the D (6 bases). CDR3 length: 10 residues. Germline V gives CDR1 DFQATT, CDR2 SNEGSKA (reference sequence). Here the CDR3 DNA reads TGCAGAGCTCGGGACAATCGGTACACCTTC. Protein product: CRARDNRYTF.

The chain couples TRBV3-1 (or the pseudogene TRBV3-2) to TRBJ2-3; possibly TRBD2 for D (6 bases). V was shortened by 4 bases and J by 0 bases, with 20 bases between the two germline ends. Germline-derived CDR1 and CDR2 are LGHDT and YNNKEL (reference sequence). The CDR3 is made up of 18 amino acids. The CDR3 region has the DNA TGTGCCAGCAGCCCCATATCCCCCCCCGGGACTAGCACAGATACGCAGTATTTT. It is translated as CASSPISPPGTSTDTQYF.

DNA for the CDR3: TGTGCCAGCAGTTTAACCGCAGGGAGCTACACCTTC. This codes for CASSLTAGSYTF. The V gene is TRBV28, the J gene TRBJ1-2, with D possibly TRBD1 on 5 matching bases. Germline V gene lookup returns CDR1 MDHEN and CDR2 SYDVKM. V was trimmed by 2 bases and J by 9 bases, leaving 10 bases between them. The CDR3 consists of 12 residues.

V usage is TRBV3-1 (or the pseudogene TRBV3-2) and J usage is TRBJ1-1; no definite D call. The CDR3 loop spans 14 amino acids. Deletions cut 0 bases from V and 4 bases from J, with 9 bases between. Per germline, CDR1 LGHDT and CDR2 YNNKEL (reference sequence). This CDR3 reads CASSQDVRGTEAFF. The DNA of the CDR3 is TGTGCCAGCAGCCAAGATGTGCGGGGCACTGAAGCTTTCTTT.

For the CDR3, the DNA is TGTGCCAGCAGCGTAGCAGTGACTAGCACATCCGCACAGTTCTTC. Its translation: CASSVAVTSTSAQFF. The chain has TRBV9 and TRBJ2-1; 7 nucleotides agree with TRBD2. V trimming: 0 bases; J trimming: 13 bases; junction bases outside the gene matches: 13. The CDR3 contains 15 residues. CDR1 and CDR2 from the germline V gene are SGDLS and YYNGEE.

J is TRBJ2-7 and V is TRBV5-6, with 8 bases fitting TRBD1. This CDR3 spans 14 amino acids. Per the germline V gene, CDR1 is SGHDT and CDR2 is YYEEEE. V was pared by 5 bases and J by 3 bases, with 7 bases of the junction left unmatched. The CDR3 DNA is TGTGCCAGCAGATACGGGACAGGTTACTACGAGCAGTACTTC. Translated, it gives CASRYGTGYYEQYF.

The chain links TRBV6-6 to TRBJ1-1; D gene uncertain. This CDR3 has 13 amino acids. CDR1 and CDR2 (germline): MNHNY, SVGAGI (reference sequence). With 7 bases removed from V and 5 bases from J, the gap between germline ends came to 14 bases. The CDR3: CASTENRGTEAFF. The CDR3 DNA reads as TGTGCCAGCACCGAAAACCGAGGGACTGAAGCTTTCTTT.

This clone was seen only a few times. In DNA form, the CDR3 reads TGCGCCAGCAGCTTAGGGACAATCGGAGAGACCCAGTACTTC. It specifies CASSLGTIGETQYF. The rearrangement joins TRBV5-1 to TRBJ2-5; possible D gene TRBD1, 6 bases. Germline V gene sequence: CDR1 SGHRS, CDR2 YFSETQ. The CDR3 covers 14 residues. V was pared by 2 bases and J by 4 bases, with 12 bases between.